This TCR beta chain is drawn from a study of Graves' ophthalmopathy and Graves' hyperthyroidism. A volume of 8 to 10 ml of fresh peripheral blood supplied the PBMCs. This clonotype showed up many times. The antigen is unknown. RNA served as the template for amplifying TCR beta CDR3 regions. Second-round multiplex PCR came after first-round RT-PCR with HTBI primers. MiXCR, run by TCRdb on the multiplex PCR reads, gives a single entry per CDR3 protein. The table lists approximately 210,000 distinct CDR3 sequences, around 28% of them singletons. Germline V gene data show CDR1 as SGDLS and CDR2 as YYNGEE. The length of the CDR3 is 16 residues. Trimming took 0 bases from V and 0 from J, leaving 9 bases between them. Findings and limits, study-wide: Cross-validated, the 13-signature model showed 87.88%/81.08% sensitivity/specificity, and 80%/75% in the test set. As the model predicted ophthalmopathy progression, it achieved a sensitivity of 70% to 71% and a specificity of around 73%. Thyroid clonotypes that were expanded above 0.001 frequency mostly also appeared in blood.

The sample taken for sequencing was peripheral blood. This sequence originates from a man aged 50 to 59 with Graves' ophthalmopathy. V usage is TRBV9 and J usage is TRBJ2-2, with D tentatively TRBD1 (5 bases). CDR3 residues: CASSVGSRANTGELFF. DNA of the CDR3: TGTGCCAGCAGCGTAGGGTCCAGGGCGAACACCGGGGAGCTGTTTTTT.